Listed below are T cell receptor beta chains from one sample, sequenced in a study of cytomegalovirus exposure and HLA in healthy donors. Here immunoSEQ multiplex PCR was the method, and the copy in TCRdb shows in-frame clones only, minus some. The table records approximately 220,000 clones, 75% to 80% of them present only once. The sample was PBMCs. Receptor source: a male donor in good health and CMV-seronegative. Both conserved end residues are part of each CDR3. D genes are given only for firm matches. Some rows have no size entry. The others give once, few or many, or a class for an expanded clone.

>TRBV28|15|NA|NA|TRBJ1-4
TGTGCCAGCAGTTTACCCACAGGGAATAATGAAAAACTGTTTTTT
CASSLPTGNNEKLFF
>TRBV13|13|NA|NA|TRBJ2-2
TGTGCCAGCAGCTCCCGACTCACCGGGGAGCTGTTTTTT
CASSSRLTGELFF
>TRBV25-1|16|once|NA|TRBJ2-1
TGTGCCAGCAGTGGGGAGGACATTTTATTGCACAATGAGCAGTTCTTC
CASSGEDILLHNEQFF
>TRBV7-9|15|NA|NA|TRBJ1-1
TGTGCCAGCAGCCTAATACCACTTACGAACACTGAAGCTTTCTTT
CASSLIPLTNTEAFF
>TRBV19|14|once|NA|TRBJ1-2
TGTGCCAGTAGTTTCCGGGACAATGTCTATGGCTACACCTTC
CASSFRDNVYGYTF
>TRBV5-4|17|NA|TRBD2|TRBJ2-7
TGTGCCAGCAGAAATGGACTAGCGGTATCGCAGGCCCGCGAGCAGTACTTC
CASRNGLAVSQAREQYF
>TRBV6-5|16|NA|NA|TRBJ1-3
TGTGCCAGCAGTTACTCAACGGCAGGGTCAGGAAACACCATATATTTT
CASSYSTAGSGNTIYF
>TRBV30|15|NA|NA|TRBJ1-3
TGTGCCTGGAGTGTATCGGCGGTCTCTGGAAACACCATATATTTT
CAWSVSAVSGNTIYF
>TRBV28|13|few|NA|TRBJ2-3
TGTGCCAGCGGGGGCCCTAGCACAGATACGCAGTATTTT
CASGGPSTDTQYF
>TRBV7-9|18|once|NA|TRBJ1-3
TGTGCCAGCAGCTCCACCAGGGGACGGCCGAGCTCTGGAAACACCATATATTTT
CASSSTRGRPSSGNTIYF
>TRBV19|16|NA|TRBD1|TRBJ1-5
TGTGCCAGTAGTACCACAAGACAGGGTAGGAATCAGCCCCAGCATTTT
CASSTTRQGRNQPQHF
>TRBV7-2|12|NA|NA|TRBJ2-7
TGTGCCAGCAGCTTGCCCCGGTTCGAGCAGTACTTC
CASSLPRFEQYF
>TRBV5-1|17|few|NA|TRBJ1-4
TGCGCCAGCAGCCCAGGGAGGGCTCGAGGGGGTAATGAAAAACTGTTTTTT
CASSPGRARGGNEKLFF
>TRBV30|13|NA|NA|TRBJ1-4
TGTGCCTGGAGGCCGATCCCCCAGGGAAAACTGTTTTTT
CAWRPIPQGKLFF
>TRBV28|14|NA|TRBD1|TRBJ2-7
TGTGCCAGCAGTTTAATGGGACAGCTTGGCGAGCAGTACTTC
CASSLMGQLGEQYF
>TRBV28|14|NA|TRBD2|TRBJ2-5
TGTGCCAGCAGTTTATTGGGGGAGGGAGAGACCCAGTACTTC
CASSLLGEGETQYF
>TRBV19|15|NA|NA|TRBJ1-1
TGTGCCAGTAGTATATTCGGAGGGGCAGGCACTGAAGCTTTCTTT
CASSIFGGAGTEAFF
>TRBV5-4|14|NA|NA|TRBJ2-7
TGTGCCAGCAGCTCACGGGACTTTACAAAGGAGCAGTACTTC
CASSSRDFTKEQYF
>TRBV9|16|NA|NA|TRBJ2-5
TGTGCCAGCAGCGTAGCTACTCGCGCCTTACAAGAGACCCAGTACTTC
CASSVATRALQETQYF
>TRBV6-6|13|NA|TRBD1|TRBJ1-2
TGTGCCAGCTGGGACAGGGGTAACTATGGCTACACCTTC
CASWDRGNYGYTF
>TRBV12-5|17|NA|NA|TRBJ1-2
TGTGCTAGTGGTTTGACTTCGATTCAATCAATCAACTATGGCTACACCTTC
CASGLTSIQSINYGYTF
>TRBV28|14|NA|TRBD1|TRBJ2-7
TGTGCCAGCTCTCAGCCGGGACAGGGGTACGAGCAGTACTTC
CASSQPGQGYEQYF
>TRBV5-1|17|NA|TRBD2|TRBJ2-1
TGCGCCAGCAGCTACCAACCGGGACTAGCGAGTTACAATGAGCAGTTCTTC
CASSYQPGLASYNEQFF
>TRBV5-1|14|NA|TRBD1|TRBJ1-3
TGCGCCAGCAGCCTAGGACAGGGTTTAAACACCATATATTTT
CASSLGQGLNTIYF